The 16 T cell receptor beta chains below were found in one sample sequenced in a study of T cell changes during pregnancy in multiple sclerosis. Only in-frame clones appear in the TCRdb table, and some are missing; sequencing was by immunoSEQ multiplex PCR. Among roughly 99,000 clones listed, 85% to 95% were seen once. Source: peripheral blood, taken in the third trimester of pregnancy. The receptors come from a female donor in good health, enrolled as a control in a pregnancy study.

J is TRBJ1-1 and V is TRBV19; tentative D call: TRBD1 (6 bases). The V and J ends lost 9 bases and 4 bases respectively, with 15 bases between them. CDR3 length: 13 residues. The V gene's germline CDR1 is LNHDA and CDR2 SQIVND (reference sequence). Written as DNA, the CDR3 is TGTGCCAGCACATCCAGGGGTATCACTGAAGCTTTCTTT. Protein product: CASTSRGITEAFF.

This sequence joins TRBV6-1 and TRBJ1-2, with TRBD1 identical over 7 bases. The CDR3 is 13 amino acids. Looked up from germline, CDR1 is MNHNS and CDR2 is SASEGT. J was trimmed by 8 bases and V by 6 bases; bases with no gene match: 9. The CDR3 loop is CASRDRELLGYTF. The CDR3 nucleotides are TGTGCCAGCAGAGACAGGGAGTTGTTGGGCTACACCTTC.

This chain joins TRBV9 and TRBJ1-2; TRBD1 matches at 10 bases. Germline CDR1 and CDR2: SGDLS and YYNGEE. V was clipped by 4 bases and J by 6 bases; unmatched bases: 12. The CDR3 is made up of 16 amino acids. In DNA form, the CDR3 reads TGTGCCAGCAGCCCCAACCCCGGGACAGGGGTCCATGGCTACACCTTC. Amino acids: CASSPNPGTGVHGYTF.

V usage is TRBV11-2 and J usage is TRBJ2-1; D remains unclear. The CDR3 spans 12 residues. Trimming removed 1 base at V and 7 bases at J, with 5 bases between. CDR1 SGHAT and CDR2 FQNNGV come from the germline V gene. CDR3 sequence: CASSLALNEQFF. CDR3 nucleotide sequence: TGTGCCAGCAGCTTAGCCCTTAATGAGCAGTTCTTC. The whole variable domain, remainder taken from reference TRBV11-2 and TRBJ2-1, is EAGVAQSPRYKIIEKRQSVAFWCNPISGHATLYWYQQILGQGPKLLIQFQNNGVVDDSQLPKDRFSAERLKGVDSTLKIQPAKLEDSAVYLCASSLALNEQFFGPGTRLTVL.

This chain links TRBV2 with TRBJ1-1; the match to TRBD1 covers 7 bases. Germline V gene lookup returns CDR1 SNHLY and CDR2 FYNNEI. CDR3 length: 14 amino acids. J gave up 7 bases and V 5 bases, and 10 bases lay outside the gene matches. The CDR3: CASSLQGRSGEAFF. CDR3 DNA sequence: TGTGCCAGCAGTCTACAGGGGAGATCGGGTGAAGCTTTCTTT.

This sequence joins TRBV27 and TRBJ1-2, with 9 positions matching TRBD1. Losses at the gene ends were 6 bases for V and 2 bases for J; bases not matched to a gene: 4. Germline V gene data show CDR1 as MNHEY and CDR2 as SMNVEV (reference sequence). The CDR3 has 14 residues. As DNA, the CDR3 is TGTGCCAGCAGAGGACAGGGGATCAACTATGGCTACACCTTC. This encodes CASRGQGINYGYTF.

This rearrangement joins TRBV6-1 to TRBJ1-6; 8 bases fit TRBD1. Germline trimming cut 6 bases from V and 5 bases from J; bases unmatched to any gene: 0. Germline V lookup: CDR1 MNHNS, CDR2 SASEGT. The CDR3 contains 13 residues. This chain's CDR3 is CASRGQDNSPLHF. The DNA for the CDR3 is TGTGCCAGCAGGGGACAGGATAATTCACCCCTCCACTTT.

The V gene is TRBV6-6, the J gene TRBJ1-1; D is ambiguous. Trimming pared 8 bases from V and 6 bases from J, leaving 13 bases between. Germline-derived CDR1 and CDR2 are MNHNY and SVGAGI (reference sequence). The CDR3 loop spans 12 amino acids. CDR3 nucleotide sequence: TGTGCCAGCTCCTACGGAGGATCTGAAGCTTTCTTT. Its protein product is CASSYGGSEAFF.

This chain connects TRBV7-9 to TRBJ2-1; TRBD2 matches at 8 bases. V shed 3 bases and J 6 bases; nucleotides not matched to a gene: 1. Germline V CDR1 and CDR2: SEHNR, FQNEAQ (reference sequence). CDR3 length: 13 residues. CDR3 amino acids: CASSLRGVNEQFF. CDR3 coding DNA: TGTGCCAGCAGCTTGCGGGGGGTCAATGAGCAGTTCTTC.

This clone was seen a single time. The CDR3 bases are TGTGCCAGCAGCCAAGTTGGGGCGGACCCGATATACTATGGCTACACCTTC. Translated, it gives CASSQVGADPIYYGYTF. The rearrangement joins TRBV4-2 to TRBJ1-2, with D possibly being TRBD1 (5 bases). Trimming removed 1 base at V and 3 bases at J, with 18 bases between. Germline loops: CDR1 LGHNA, CDR2 YNFKEQ. The CDR3 length is 17 residues.

V usage is TRBV7-2 and J usage is TRBJ2-2, with 7 positions matching TRBD1. The V gene end was trimmed by 5 bases and the J gene end by 0 bases; junction bases not matched to a gene: 3. CDR1 and CDR2 (germline): SGHTA, FQGNSA. CDR3 size: 15 residues. CDR3 coding DNA: TGTGCCAGCAGCCAGGACAGGTCGAACACCGGGGAGCTGTTTTTT. Translation gives CASSQDRSNTGELFF. Using reference TRBV7-2 and TRBJ2-2 for the parts outside the CDR3, the full variable domain is GAGVSQSPSNKVTEKGKDVELRCDPISGHTALYWYRQSLGQGLEFLIYFQGNSAPDKSGLPSDRFSAERTGGSVSTLTIQRTQQEDSAVYLCASSQDRSNTGELFFGEGSRLTVL.

V gene TRBV6-4 combines with J gene TRBJ1-3; 8 bases line up with TRBD1. CDR3 length: 14 residues. The ends lost 2 bases at V and 4 bases at J; junction bases unmatched: 1. Germline values: CDR1 MRHNA, CDR2 SNTAGT. The CDR3: CASSDHRGGNTIYF. CDR3 in DNA: TGTGCCAGCAGTGACCACAGGGGGGGAAACACCATATATTTT.

The J gene is TRBJ1-4, the V gene TRBV10-3; TRBD1 aligns across 7 bases. This CDR3 is built from 15 residues. Germline lookup yields CDR1 ENHRY and CDR2 SYGVKD. V lost 2 bases and J lost 8; bases outside the gene matches: 8. The chain's CDR3 is CAISEGGQRSEKLFF. The CDR3 DNA follows: TGTGCCATCAGTGAGGGGGGACAGCGTTCCGAAAAACTGTTTTTT.

The V call is TRBV5-1, the J call TRBJ1-1; 8 nucleotides agree with TRBD1. The CDR3 is 14 amino acids. V shed 4 bases, J shed 4 bases, and the junction held 6 bases outside the gene matches. Germline CDR1 SGHRS, CDR2 YFSETQ. The CDR3 coding sequence is TGCGCCAGCAGCGGCAGGGGGCGAGGCACTGAAGCTTTCTTT. Translation gives CASSGRGRGTEAFF.

This chain joins TRBV14 and TRBJ1-2; D gene ambiguous. The V end was cut by 1 base, the J end by 4 bases, with 7 bases between. The germline gives CDR1 SGHDN, CDR2 FVKESK. This CDR3 is built from 13 residues. CDR3 in amino acids: CASSQGRSYGYTF. The CDR3 bases are TGTGCCAGCAGCCAAGGGAGAAGCTATGGCTACACCTTC.

Note on this clone: At one of its ends the junction is not consistent with the germline gene, which may arise from a read error. CDR3 residues: CASSLGGQGETF. CDR3 DNA: TGTGCCAGCAGCTTAGGGGGACAGGGGGAAACCTTC. The chain carries TRBV7-9 and TRBJ2-7; 11 positions match TRBD1. In germline, CDR1 is SEHNR, CDR2 FQNEAQ (reference sequence). The CDR3 totals 12 residues.